The subject of this entry is one T cell receptor beta chain. Its antigen is currently unknown. The data stem from a study of T cell responses to AZD1222 COVID-19 vaccine. Assay: immunoSEQ multiplex PCR; the TCRdb copy retains only in-frame clones and omits some. Counted here are roughly 180,000 clones, 90% occurring once; the ten biggest clones make up less than 3%. General study findings and limits: The span of vaccine-associated CD4 TCRs extended across spike, with dominance at 160-218 and 743-854. Clonal diversity was possibly underestimated; the donors were predominantly white British and more often female. Reportedly, nearly half of unique spike TCRs recognized epitopes outside B.1.351/B.1.1.7 mutations.

The CDR3 consists of 16 residues. Per the germline V gene, CDR1 is SGHRS and CDR2 is YFSETQ. Trimming took 0 bases from V and 0 from J; bases not matched to a gene: 5. The clonotype was recovered from an adult in good health. The sequenced sample was peripheral blood, obtained on day 0 of AZD1222 vaccination. This sequence joins TRBV5-1 and TRBJ2-7; TRBD1 agrees at 8 bases. As DNA, the CDR3 is TGCGCCAGCAGCTTGGCGACAGGGGCGGGCTCCTACGAGCAGTACTTC. This translates into CASSLATGAGSYEQYF.